This is a list of T cell receptor beta chains from one sample in a study of T cell responses to AZD1222 COVID-19 vaccine. Libraries were prepared by immunoSEQ multiplex PCR; TCRdb keeps only in-frame clonotypes and omits some of them. The data show 140,000 or so clones, with 93% seen just once and roughly 12% held by the top ten. Sequencing was performed on peripheral blood, taken after recovery from COVID-19. The receptors here all came from an adult who had recovered from COVID-19. The CDR3 runs from the conserved cysteine through the conserved F or W. The size entry is marked missing in some rows and otherwise reads once, few, many or a size class.

J | size | V | CDR3
TRBJ1-2 | NA | TRBV18 | CASSPGQRYGYTF
TRBJ2-5 | NA | TRBV27 | CASSLRPPTSGSPETQYF
TRBJ1-2 | NA | TRBV5-5 | CASSLRGAHGYTF
TRBJ2-1 | NA | TRBV11-3 | CASSLGYRTTNEQFF
TRBJ1-2 | NA | TRBV10-2 | CASSESQGDYGYTF
TRBJ1-5 | once | TRBV6-5 | CASSQGAYQPQHF
TRBJ1-2 | NA | TRBV9 | CASSDDFNYGYTF
TRBJ2-1 | NA | TRBV6-6 | CASSYRTGLTYNEQFF
TRBJ1-4 | NA | TRBV6-5 | CASGGEKLFF
TRBJ1-3 | NA | TRBV19 | CASSPDRQYSGNTIYF